This T cell receptor (beta chain) derives from a study of CXCR3-negative and CXCR3-positive naive CD8 T cells. General study results and limits: Unlike memory cells, which differed, naive CXCR3-negative and CXCR3-positive cells had similar TRBV-TRBJ usage.

UMI-labeled TRB cDNA libraries were prepared by 5' RACE. TCRdb re-called the 5' RACE reads and shows each CDR3 protein once, DNA omitted. The table lists about 24,000 distinct CDR3 sequences. Among CD8+ T cells, naive ones were CD45RO-CCR7+CD27+CD95-. For this clonotype: Antigen specificity is unknown.

Looked up from germline, CDR1 is SGHRS and CDR2 is YFSETQ. The CDR3 consists of 16 residues. The sequence was collected from a human donor in good health. Some clones in this sample may be carry-over from other donors' samples. The chain links TRBV5-1 to TRBJ2-1; absent DNA, TCRdb's TRBD2 call cannot be checked. Sequenced material: naive CXCR3- CD8+ T cells from blood. Stated subset: CD45RO-CCR7+CD27+CD95- naive CD8+ T cells lacking CXCR3 (TNR3-). CDR3: CASRAALAGSLNEQFF.